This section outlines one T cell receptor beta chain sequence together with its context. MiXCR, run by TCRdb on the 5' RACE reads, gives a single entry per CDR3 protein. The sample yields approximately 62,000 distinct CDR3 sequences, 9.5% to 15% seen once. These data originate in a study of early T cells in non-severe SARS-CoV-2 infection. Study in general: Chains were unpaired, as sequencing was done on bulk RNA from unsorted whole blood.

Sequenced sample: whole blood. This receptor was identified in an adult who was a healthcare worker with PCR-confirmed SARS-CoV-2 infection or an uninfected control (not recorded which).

CDR3 amino acids: CSVEGAGVDEQYF. In DNA form, the CDR3 reads TGCAGCGTTGAAGGCGCGGGAGTGGACGAGCAGTACTTC. The chain is built from TRBV29-1 and TRBJ2-7; TRBD2 matches 7 bases. V lost 1 base and J lost 5; bases outside the gene matches: 5. The CDR3 sequence is 13 residues long. The germline gives CDR1 SQVTM, CDR2 ANQGSEA.